There are a few counts of the clone carrying this T cell receptor beta chain. Antigen unknown. Clones were read by immunoSEQ multiplex PCR, and TCRdb kept only the in-frame ones, dropping some. The sample lists some 25,000 clones, approximately 89% occurring once. There are 15 residues in the CDR3. With 4 bases clipped from V and 5 bases from J, the junction kept 10 bases outside the gene matches. The germline gives CDR1 SGHRS, CDR2 YFSETQ. The data are from a study of T cells in narcolepsy. Study in general: Donors had narcolepsy type 1 or type 2, or were healthy controls. Findings and limits, study-wide: In some patient and control memory CD4+ samples, autoreactive clones were absent. Autoreactive clonotypes reportedly recurred in blood of same and different patients, not controls. Same-patient CSF and blood CD4+ T cell clonotypes included HCRT-specific and TRIB2-specific autoreactive ones.

The sequenced material came from CD45RA- memory CD4+ T cells from PBMCs. The rearrangement links TRBV5-1 to TRBJ1-2; TRBD1 matches at 8 bases. The receptor was isolated from a human donor with narcolepsy. Here the CDR3 DNA reads TGCGCCAGCAGCCGTGGGACAGGAGAGACTTATGGCTACACCTTC. Its protein is CASSRGTGETYGYTF. The full variable domain, rest sourced from reference TRBV5-1 and TRBJ1-2, is KAGVTQTPRYLIKTRGQQVTLSCSPISGHRSVSWYQQTPGQGLQFLFEYFSETQRNKGNFPGRFSGRQFSNSRSEMNVSTLELGDSALYLCASSRGTGETYGYTFGSGTRLTVV.